These 16 T cell receptor beta chains originate from one sample sequenced in a study of T cell responses to AZD1222 COVID-19 vaccine. The table came from immunoSEQ multiplex PCR; TCRdb's copy has only in-frame clones and leaves some out. In the table there are roughly 100,000 clones, approximately 86% of which are singletons. The specimen was peripheral blood, collected 28 days after the second dose of the MenACWY control vaccine. The receptors were sampled from an adult who received the MenACWY meningococcal vaccine as a control.

The chain has TRBV6-5 and TRBJ1-1; the match to TRBD1 covers 7 bases. V shed 6 bases, J shed 1 base, and the junction held 8 bases outside the gene matches. This CDR3 spans 15 amino acids. Germline CDR1 reads MNHEY; CDR2 reads SVGAGI. CDR3 nucleotide sequence: TGTGCCAGCAGGACGAGGACAGGTCCGAACACTGAAGCTTTCTTT. Its protein is CASRTRTGPNTEAFF.

The chain joins TRBV7-9 to TRBJ1-4; D not certain. The V gene lost 5 bases and the J gene lost 0 bases, with 7 bases spanning the gap. The germline CDR1 and CDR2 sequences are SEHNR and FQNEAQ (reference sequence). This CDR3 is 14 amino acids long. As DNA, the CDR3 is TGTGCCAGCAGCCGAGTTGCAACTAATGAAAAACTGTTTTTT. Its protein is CASSRVATNEKLFF.

DNA of the CDR3: TGTGCCAGCAGTTCTTTTCAGGGGCAAGAAAAACTGTTTTTT. Encoded protein: CASSSFQGQEKLFF. The gene calls are TRBV7-2 and TRBJ1-4; D is perhaps TRBD1 (6 bases). Trimming took 6 bases from V and 8 from J, leaving 16 bases between them. The germline V gene has CDR1 SGHTA and CDR2 FQGNSA. This CDR3 is 14 amino acids long.

The chain joins TRBV7-6 to TRBJ1-4, with D possibly being TRBD1 (6 bases). Trimming took off 0 bases at V and 10 bases at J, with 21 bases between the two ends. This CDR3 has 17 residues. Germline CDR1 reads SGHVS; CDR2 reads FNYEAQ. CDR3 nucleotides: TGTGCCAGCAGCTTAGCGCGGCCAGGGGAGAGTACTGGAAAACTGTTTTTT. Its translation: CASSLARPGESTGKLFF.

V usage is TRBV3-1 (or the pseudogene TRBV3-2) and J usage is TRBJ1-2, with D possibly being TRBD1 (5 bases). The CDR3 is 18 residues long. CDR1 is LGHDT, CDR2 YNNKEL, per germline (reference sequence). The ends were cut back, 2 bases at V and 1 base at J, with 20 bases in the middle. The CDR3 reads CASSQRGLGAGRNYGYTF. The CDR3 DNA is TGTGCCAGCAGCCAAAGGGGCCTCGGGGCAGGGCGTAACTATGGCTACACCTTC.

The J gene is TRBJ1-1, the V gene TRBV3-1 (or the pseudogene TRBV3-2); perhaps TRBD1 as D (6 bases). The CDR3 loop spans 16 amino acids. V was trimmed by 2 bases and J by 1 base, leaving 14 bases between them. In germline, CDR1 is LGHDT, CDR2 YNNKEL (reference sequence). This CDR3 reads CASSQFSDRRNTEAFF. CDR3 sequence (DNA): TGTGCCAGCAGCCAATTCTCCGACAGGCGGAACACTGAAGCTTTCTTT.

This clone showed up just a few times. The CDR3 region has the DNA TGCGCCAGCAGCCAAGATCTTACCATCACAAACACCATATATTTT. Its translation is CASSQDLTITNTIYF. The V call is TRBV4-1, the J call TRBJ1-3; D not certain. Germline assignment: CDR1 MGHRA and CDR2 YSYEKL. Trimming removed 0 bases from V and 6 bases from J, with 12 bases in between. The CDR3 loop spans 15 amino acids.

This clone was seen just once. V gene TRBV2 combines with J gene TRBJ1-3; unclear D gene. Germline CDR1 SNHLY, CDR2 FYNNEI. The germline V and J ends were trimmed by 4 bases and 0 bases, with 10 bases remaining between them. The CDR3 has 15 residues. CDR3 DNA sequence: TGTGCCAGCAGTGGGCGGAAGAGCTCTGGAAACACCATATATTTT. Translating gives CASSGRKSSGNTIYF.

The J gene is TRBJ2-5, the V gene TRBV3-1 (or the pseudogene TRBV3-2); D not certain. The CDR3 extends over 12 amino acids. V dropped 4 bases and J dropped 14 bases, with 17 bases sitting between them. CDR1 LGHDT and CDR2 YNNKEL come from the germline V gene (reference sequence). The CDR3 DNA follows: TGTGCCAGCAGCCTCCCTCCGGGCTTTTTTTACTTC. Amino acid sequence: CASSLPPGFFYF.

J is TRBJ2-1 and V is TRBV9; D gene ambiguous. The CDR3 runs 12 residues. V was shortened by 3 bases and J by 6 bases, with 7 bases between the two germline ends. Germline assignment: CDR1 SGDLS and CDR2 YYNGEE. CDR3 region: CASSARTNEQFF. CDR3 bases: TGTGCCAGCAGCGCCCGGACCAATGAGCAGTTCTTC.

V usage is TRBV5-4 and J usage is TRBJ2-2; perhaps TRBD1 as D (6 bases). This CDR3 contains 15 residues. In germline, CDR1 is SGHNT, CDR2 YYREEE (reference sequence). The V and J ends lost 0 bases and 6 bases respectively, with 12 bases between them. For the CDR3, the DNA is TGTGCCAGCAGCTTGGAGGCAGGGGATGCCGGGGAGCTGTTTTTT. It specifies CASSLEAGDAGELFF.

The genes are TRBV4-3 and TRBJ2-3; 8 bases agree with TRBD2. CDR1 is LGHNA and CDR2 is YSLEER in the germline V gene. Trimming removed 2 bases from V and 0 bases from J; junction bases left unmatched: 13. The CDR3 is made up of 19 amino acids. CDR3 region: CASSQSLAGRVSSTDTQYF. In DNA, the CDR3 is TGCGCCAGCAGCCAATCTTTAGCGGGGAGGGTATCTAGCACAGATACGCAGTATTTT.

This chain uses TRBV2 with TRBJ1-2, with 9 positions matching TRBD1. Per germline, CDR1 SNHLY and CDR2 FYNNEI. V gave up 4 bases and J gave up 7 bases; unmatched junction bases: 10. This CDR3 spans 15 amino acids. For the CDR3, the DNA is TGTGCCAGCAGTGTGGTGACAGGGGGAGGTGGTGGCTACACCTTC. Translating gives CASSVVTGGGGGYTF.

This rearrangement joins TRBV5-5 to TRBJ1-1, with D maybe TRBD1 (5 bases). The CDR3 is 14 amino acids. Germline assignment: CDR1 SGHKS and CDR2 YYEKEE (reference sequence). Between the trimmed V and J ends, which lost 1 base and 1 base, there was a span of 8 bases. CDR3 DNA: TGTGCCAGCAGCTTGTTTGGGGGGAACACTGAAGCTTTCTTT. The encoded protein is CASSLFGGNTEAFF.

The genes are TRBV6-2 or TRBV6-3 and TRBJ2-7; D not resolved. CDR1 is MNHEY and CDR2 is SVGEGT in the germline V gene. CDR3 size: 15 residues. The V and J ends lost 0 bases and 3 bases respectively, with 12 bases between them. This CDR3 is CASSYSWSGDYEQYF. CDR3 nucleotides: TGTGCCAGCAGTTACTCGTGGTCCGGAGACTACGAGCAGTACTTC.

The chain is built from TRBV5-6 and TRBJ1-2, with a weak D call TRBD1 (5 bases). Germline-derived CDR1 and CDR2 are SGHDT and YYEEEE. The V and J ends lost 6 bases and 8 bases respectively, with 17 bases between them. The CDR3 contains 13 residues. CDR3 sequence reads: CASTGRLGEGYTF. The DNA of the CDR3 is TGTGCCAGCACCGGGAGGTTGGGGGAAGGCTACACCTTC.